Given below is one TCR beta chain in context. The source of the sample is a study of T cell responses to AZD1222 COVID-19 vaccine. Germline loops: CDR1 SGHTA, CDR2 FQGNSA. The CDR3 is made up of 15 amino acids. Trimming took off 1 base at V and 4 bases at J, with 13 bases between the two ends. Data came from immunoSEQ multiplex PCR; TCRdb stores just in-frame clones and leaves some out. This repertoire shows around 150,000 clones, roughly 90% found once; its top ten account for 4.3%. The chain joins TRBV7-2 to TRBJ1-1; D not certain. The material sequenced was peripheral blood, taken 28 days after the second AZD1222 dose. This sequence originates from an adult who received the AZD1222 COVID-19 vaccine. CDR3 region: CASSLGMAPSTEAFF. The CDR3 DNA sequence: TGTGCCAGCAGCTTAGGAATGGCCCCGAGCACTGAAGCTTTCTTT.